This TCR beta chain was sequenced during a study of blood T cell repertoires in COVID-19. Study context: T cells, B-cell-depleted T cells, or PBMCs provided the cDNA or gDNA that served as material.

Clones were read by immunoSEQ multiplex PCR, and TCRdb kept only the in-frame ones, dropping some. The sample yields 250,000 or so clones, approximately 82% seen once. The V end was cut by 0 bases, the J end by 5 bases, with 10 bases between. Per the germline V gene, CDR1 is LGHNA and CDR2 is YSLEER. The CDR3 spans 14 residues. Sequencing was performed on peripheral blood. The TCR was taken from a woman older than 75 with acute or convalescent COVID-19. The chain links TRBV4-3 to TRBJ1-1; TRBD1 might be the D (5 bases). For the CDR3, the DNA is TGCGCCAGCAGCCAAGATCGGGGGGGGACTGAAGCTTTCTTT. It specifies CASSQDRGGTEAFF.